The 10 T cell receptor beta chains listed next were all sequenced from one sample in a study of shared clonotypes between healthy human individuals. Clones were read by immunoSEQ multiplex PCR, and TCRdb kept only the in-frame ones, dropping some. The sample holds hundreds of thousands of clones, just under 97% seen once. The naive CD8 population came from CD45RO-negative cells selected for CCR7, without terminally differentiated effector memory CD45RA+ cells. The material sequenced was naive CD8+ T cells sorted from blood. Receptor source: a woman aged 25 to 39 in good health.

The rearrangement links TRBV4-2 to TRBJ2-7; D ambiguous. V was cut by 2 bases and J by 4 bases, with 6 bases left in between. The germline gives CDR1 LGHNA, CDR2 YNFKEQ. The CDR3 runs to 12 residues. This CDR3 is CASSQSGYEQYF. The CDR3 nucleotides read TGTGCCAGCAGCCAATCTGGGTACGAGCAGTACTTC.

The chain combines TRBV9 with TRBJ2-3; no clear D gene. The ends were cut back, 7 bases at V and 6 bases at J, with 3 bases in the middle. Germline-derived CDR1 and CDR2 are SGDLS and YYNGEE. The CDR3 totals 9 residues. As DNA, the CDR3 is TGTGCCAGCGGTGATACGCAGTATTTT. Translation: CASGDTQYF. Filled out from reference TRBV9 and TRBJ2-3, the complete variable domain reads DSGVTQTPKHLITATGQRVTLRCSPRSGDLSVYWYQQSLDQGLQFLIQYYNGEERAKGNILERFSAQQFPDLHSELNLSSLELGDSALYFCASGDTQYFGPGTRLTVL.

The chain uses TRBV27 and TRBJ2-1, with TRBD2 matching 12 bases. Germline-derived CDR1 and CDR2 are MNHEY and SMNVEV (reference sequence). The V gene end was trimmed by 2 bases and the J gene end by 9 bases; junction bases not matched to a gene: 8. The CDR3 consists of 16 residues. As DNA, the CDR3 is TGTGCCAGCAGTTTAATTCTAGCGGGAGGGCCGCTTGAGCAGTTCTTC. Amino acids: CASSLILAGGPLEQFF.

This rearrangement joins TRBV28 to TRBJ2-7, with 10 bases matching TRBD1. The CDR3 has 15 residues. J was trimmed by 3 bases and V by 6 bases; bases with no gene match: 8. Germline V CDR1 and CDR2: MDHEN, SYDVKM. CDR3 sequence reads: CASSLRQGAGYEQYF. In DNA form, the CDR3 reads TGTGCCAGCAGCCTCAGACAGGGGGCGGGCTACGAGCAGTACTTC.

The gene calls are TRBV18 and TRBJ2-1; 8 bases are a match to TRBD2. CDR1 and CDR2 from the germline V gene are KGHSH and LQKENI. This CDR3 spans 18 amino acids. V lost 2 bases, J lost 3 bases, and 12 bases stayed unmatched. The CDR3 loop is CASSPEGERGIYYNEQFF. In DNA form, the CDR3 reads TGTGCCAGCTCACCAGAAGGGGAGCGGGGGATCTACTACAATGAGCAGTTCTTC.

The rearrangement links TRBV5-5 to TRBJ1-5; the D is unclear. The germline CDR1 and CDR2 sequences are SGHKS and YYEKEE (reference sequence). V shed 0 bases and J shed 9 bases, with 19 bases lying between them. The CDR3 length is 16 residues. The CDR3 sequence is CASSLDNFGFPGPQHF. For the CDR3, the DNA is TGTGCCAGCAGCTTGGATAATTTCGGATTTCCAGGGCCCCAGCATTTT.

The V call is TRBV29-1, the J call TRBJ2-1; 9 bases line up with TRBD2. Germline CDR1 and CDR2: SQVTM and ANQGSEA. The CDR3 length is 16 residues. Trimming removed 5 bases from V and 0 bases from J; junction bases left unmatched: 8. CDR3 amino acids: CSVRREGYSSYNEQFF. In DNA form, the CDR3 reads TGCAGCGTTAGGCGGGAGGGATATAGCTCCTACAATGAGCAGTTCTTC.

The chain recombines TRBV28 with TRBJ1-5; the D gene is possibly TRBD1 (6 bases). The CDR3 runs to 15 residues. The germline V and J ends were trimmed by 3 bases and 0 bases, with 9 bases remaining between them. CDR1 MDHEN and CDR2 SYDVKM come from the germline V gene. CDR3 loop: CASSFYRVSNQPQHF. The CDR3 nucleotides read TGTGCCAGCAGTTTTTACAGGGTTAGCAATCAGCCCCAGCATTTT.

This chain connects TRBV28 to TRBJ2-1; TRBD2 matches at 7 bases. The V and J ends lost 2 bases and 8 bases, in that order; junction bases with no gene match: 6. The CDR3 is 14 residues long. Looked up from germline, CDR1 is MDHEN and CDR2 is SYDVKM. CDR3 protein: CASSLIVTSHEQFF. The CDR3 bases are TGTGCCAGCAGTTTAATTGTGACTAGCCATGAGCAGTTCTTC. Full variable domain (remainder filled in from reference TRBV28 and TRBJ2-1): DVKVTQSSRYLVKRTGEKVFLECVQDMDHENMFWYRQDPGLGLRLIYFSYDVKMKEKGDIPEGYSVSREKKERFSLILESASTNQTSMYLCASSLIVTSHEQFFGPGTRLTVL.

The chain uses TRBV19 and TRBJ2-1; 9 nucleotides match TRBD1. Germline CDR1 and CDR2: LNHDA and SQIVND (reference sequence). The CDR3 totals 17 residues. With 11 bases clipped from V and 8 bases from J, the junction kept 22 bases outside the gene matches. CDR3 region: CAATGTGFTGGIDEQFF. For the CDR3, the DNA is TGTGCCGCCACCGGGACAGGGTTTACGGGCGGTATCGATGAGCAGTTCTTC.